This T cell receptor beta chain was recorded in a study of T cells after yellow fever vaccination. Germline CDR1 reads ENHRY; CDR2 reads SYGVKD. Germline trimming cut 4 bases from V and 7 bases from J; bases unmatched to any gene: 8. The CDR3 runs 15 residues. This clonotype was seen only a few times. TCRdb ran MiXCR on the 5' RACE reads and lists one entry per CDR3 protein. The table records some 500,000 distinct CDR3 sequences, approximately 15% of them present only once. The material was PBMCs, obtained on the day of the yellow fever booster vaccination. The source of this sequence is a man aged 25-45 years who received the YFV17D yellow fever vaccine. V gene TRBV10-3 combines with J gene TRBJ2-1, with 9 positions matching TRBD1. CDR3 sequence (DNA): TGTGCCATCAGTGCCGCCGGGACAGGGTCTAATGAGCAGTTCTTC. Its protein is CAISAAGTGSNEQFF.